The entry that follows covers one TCR beta chain sequence. What it binds is unknown. In germline, CDR1 is MNHNS, CDR2 SASEGT. This CDR3 comprises 13 residues. V shed 10 bases, J shed 0 bases, and the junction held 6 bases outside the gene matches. This entry is derived from a study of T cell repertoires in cytomegalovirus infection. At the level of the study: Shared public TCR beta signatures pointed to both CMV infection and a matching HLA type. Study-wide results and caveats: Of the TCR beta families, the public ones yielded a cumulative frequency that identified carriers of CMV plus the relevant HLA. Clonotypes of TCR beta that were HLA-C-restricted and CMV-specific dominated the ex vivo response.

TCRdb recomputed calls from the reads with MiXCR, one row per CDR3 protein. The sample has about 340,000 distinct CDR3 sequences; about 28% are singletons. The rearrangement links TRBV6-1 to TRBJ2-7, with 7 bases that match TRBD1. This clonotype was sampled from a human donor in good health (CMV status not recorded). Some clones in this sample may be carry-over from other donors' samples. The sequenced sample was cultured PBMCs, obtained from culture after CMV antigen stimulation. This chain's CDR3 is CATRDSDSYEQYF. CDR3 DNA: TGTGCCACCCGGGACAGTGACTCCTACGAGCAGTACTTC.